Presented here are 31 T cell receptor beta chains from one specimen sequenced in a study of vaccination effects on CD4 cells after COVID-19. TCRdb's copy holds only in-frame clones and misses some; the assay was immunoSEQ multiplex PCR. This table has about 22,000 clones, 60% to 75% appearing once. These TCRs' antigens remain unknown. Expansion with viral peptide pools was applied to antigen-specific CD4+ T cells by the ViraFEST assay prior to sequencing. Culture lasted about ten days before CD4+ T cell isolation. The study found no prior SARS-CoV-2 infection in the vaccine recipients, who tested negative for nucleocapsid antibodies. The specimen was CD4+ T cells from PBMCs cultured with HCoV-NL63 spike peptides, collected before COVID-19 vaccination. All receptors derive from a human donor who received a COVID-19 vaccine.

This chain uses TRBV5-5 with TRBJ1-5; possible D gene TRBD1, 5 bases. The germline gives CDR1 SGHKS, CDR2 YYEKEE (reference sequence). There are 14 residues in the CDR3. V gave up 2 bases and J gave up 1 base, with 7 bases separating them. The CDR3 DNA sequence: TGTGCCAGCAGCTTTCAGGGCAGCAATCAGCCCCAGCATTTT. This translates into CASSFQGSNQPQHF. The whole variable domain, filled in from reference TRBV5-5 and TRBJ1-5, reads DAGVTQSPTHLIKTRGQQVTLRCSPISGHKSVSWYQQVLGQGPQFIFQYYEKEERGRGNFPDRFSARQFPNYSSELNVNALLLGDSALYLCASSFQGSNQPQHFGDGTRLSIL.

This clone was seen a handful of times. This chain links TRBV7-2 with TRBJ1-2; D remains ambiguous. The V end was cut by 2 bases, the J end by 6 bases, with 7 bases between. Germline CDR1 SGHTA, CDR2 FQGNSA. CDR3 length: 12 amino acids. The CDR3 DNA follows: TGTGCCAGCAGCTTATCTGGGGATGGCTACACCTTC. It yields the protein CASSLSGDGYTF.

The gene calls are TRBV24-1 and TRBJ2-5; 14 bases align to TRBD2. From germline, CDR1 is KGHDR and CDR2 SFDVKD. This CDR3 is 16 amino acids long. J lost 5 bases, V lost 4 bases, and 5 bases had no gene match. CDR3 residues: CATSDPGTSGSETQYF. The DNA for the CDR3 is TGTGCCACCAGTGACCCGGGGACTAGCGGGAGTGAGACCCAGTACTTC.

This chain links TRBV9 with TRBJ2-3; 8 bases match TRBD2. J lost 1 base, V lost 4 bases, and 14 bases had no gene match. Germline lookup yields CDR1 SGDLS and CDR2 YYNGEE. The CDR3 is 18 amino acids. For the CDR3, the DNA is TGTGCCAGCAGCTCCCGAGCGGGAGCCTTATCTGGCACAGATACGCAGTATTTT. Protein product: CASSSRAGALSGTDTQYF.

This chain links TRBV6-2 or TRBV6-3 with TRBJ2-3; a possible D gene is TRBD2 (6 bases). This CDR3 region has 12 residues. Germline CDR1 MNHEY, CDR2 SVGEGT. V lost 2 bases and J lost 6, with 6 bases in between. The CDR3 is CASSYRGDTQYF. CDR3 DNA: TGTGCCAGCAGTTACCGGGGGGATACGCAGTATTTT.

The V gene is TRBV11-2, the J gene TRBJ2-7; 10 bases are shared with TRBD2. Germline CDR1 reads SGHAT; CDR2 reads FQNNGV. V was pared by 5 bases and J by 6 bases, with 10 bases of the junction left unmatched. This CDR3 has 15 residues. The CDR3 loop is CASSPQREGLGEQYF. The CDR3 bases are TGTGCCAGCAGCCCTCAGCGGGAGGGCCTTGGCGAGCAGTACTTC.

The CDR3 loop is CASSLQGDNSNQPQHF. The CDR3 coding sequence is TGTGCCAGCAGCTTACAGGGGGATAATAGCAATCAGCCCCAGCATTTT. V gene TRBV5-6 combines with J gene TRBJ1-5; 8 positions agree with TRBD1. From germline, CDR1 is SGHDT and CDR2 YYEEEE. Trimming cost V 2 bases and J 0 bases; bases outside gene matches: 4. The length of the CDR3 is 16 residues.

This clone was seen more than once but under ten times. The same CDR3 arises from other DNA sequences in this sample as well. CDR3: CASSLGYSSGNTIYF. The CDR3 DNA is TGTGCCAGCAGCTTGGGGTATAGCTCTGGAAACACCATATATTTT. The rearrangement joins TRBV5-5 to TRBJ1-3, with D uncertain. The V end was cut by 0 bases, the J end by 0 bases, with 7 bases between. The germline V gene has CDR1 SGHKS and CDR2 YYEKEE (reference sequence). The CDR3 spans 15 residues.

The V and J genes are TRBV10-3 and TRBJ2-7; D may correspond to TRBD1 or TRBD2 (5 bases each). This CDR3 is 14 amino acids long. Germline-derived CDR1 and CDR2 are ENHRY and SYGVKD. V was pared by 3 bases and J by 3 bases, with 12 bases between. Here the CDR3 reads CAISDGGKGYEQYF. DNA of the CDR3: TGTGCCATCAGTGATGGGGGTAAGGGCTACGAGCAGTACTTC.

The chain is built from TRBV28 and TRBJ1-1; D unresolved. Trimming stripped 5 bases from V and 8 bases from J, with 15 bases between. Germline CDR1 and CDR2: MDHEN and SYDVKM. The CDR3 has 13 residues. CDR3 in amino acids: CASSRTWLAEAFF. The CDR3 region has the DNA TGTGCCAGCAGTCGAACTTGGTTGGCGGAAGCTTTCTTT. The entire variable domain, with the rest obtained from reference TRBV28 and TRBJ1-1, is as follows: DVKVTQSSRYLVKRTGEKVFLECVQDMDHENMFWYRQDPGLGLRLIYFSYDVKMKEKGDIPEGYSVSREKKERFSLILESASTNQTSMYLCASSRTWLAEAFFGQGTRLTVV.

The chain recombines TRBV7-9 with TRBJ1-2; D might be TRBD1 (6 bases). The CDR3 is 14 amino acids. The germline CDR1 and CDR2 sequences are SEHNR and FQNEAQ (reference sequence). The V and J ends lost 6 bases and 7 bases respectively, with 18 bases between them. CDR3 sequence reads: CASSTTGVGGGYTF. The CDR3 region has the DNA TGTGCCAGCAGTACGACAGGCGTGGGGGGTGGCTACACCTTC.

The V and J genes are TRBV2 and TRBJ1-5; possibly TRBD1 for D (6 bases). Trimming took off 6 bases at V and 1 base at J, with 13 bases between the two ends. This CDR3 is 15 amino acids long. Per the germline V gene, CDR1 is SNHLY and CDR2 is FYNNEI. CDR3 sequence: CASRNRASSNQPQHF. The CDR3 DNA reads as TGTGCCAGCAGGAACAGGGCTTCGAGCAATCAGCCCCAGCATTTT.

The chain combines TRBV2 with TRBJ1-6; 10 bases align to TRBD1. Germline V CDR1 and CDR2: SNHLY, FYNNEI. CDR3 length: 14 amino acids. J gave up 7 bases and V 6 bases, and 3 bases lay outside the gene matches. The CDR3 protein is CASSADRGNSPLHF. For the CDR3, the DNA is TGTGCCAGCAGCGCGGACAGGGGGAATTCACCCCTCCACTTT.

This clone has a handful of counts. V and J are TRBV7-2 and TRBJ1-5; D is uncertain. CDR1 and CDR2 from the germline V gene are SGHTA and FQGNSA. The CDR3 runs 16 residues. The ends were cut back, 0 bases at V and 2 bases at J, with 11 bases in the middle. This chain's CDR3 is CASSLAGTRGNQPQHF. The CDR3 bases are TGTGCCAGCAGCTTAGCTGGAACGCGGGGCAATCAGCCCCAGCATTTT.

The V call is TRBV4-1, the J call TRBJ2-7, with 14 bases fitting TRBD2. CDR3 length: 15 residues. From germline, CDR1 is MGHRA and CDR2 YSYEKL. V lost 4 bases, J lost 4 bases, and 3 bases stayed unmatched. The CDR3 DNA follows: TGCGCCAGCAGCCCTGGACTAGCGGGAGGTTACGAGCAGTACTTC. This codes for CASSPGLAGGYEQYF.

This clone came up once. DNA for the CDR3: TGTGCCAGTAGTATAGCCGGGACCTACACCGGGGAGCTGTTTTTT. Translating gives CASSIAGTYTGELFF. The V gene is TRBV19, the J gene TRBJ2-2; D tentatively fits TRBD1 or TRBD2 (5 bases each). The germline V gene has CDR1 LNHDA and CDR2 SQIVND (reference sequence). V lost 1 base to trimming and J lost 3 bases, with 9 bases between them. This CDR3 comprises 15 residues.

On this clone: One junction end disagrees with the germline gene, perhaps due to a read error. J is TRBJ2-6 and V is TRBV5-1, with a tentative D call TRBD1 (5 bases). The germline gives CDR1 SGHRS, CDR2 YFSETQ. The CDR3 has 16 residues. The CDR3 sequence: CASSGSPSSGANVPTF. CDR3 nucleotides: TGCGCCAGCAGCGGCAGTCCAAGCTCTGGGGCCAACGTCCCGACTTTC. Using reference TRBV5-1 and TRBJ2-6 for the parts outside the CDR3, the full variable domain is KAGVTQTPRYLIKTRGQQVTLSCSPISGHRSVSWYQQTPGQGLQFLFEYFSETQRNKGNFPGRFSGRQFSNSRSEMNVSTLELGDSALYLCASSGSPSSGANVPTFGAGSRLTVL.

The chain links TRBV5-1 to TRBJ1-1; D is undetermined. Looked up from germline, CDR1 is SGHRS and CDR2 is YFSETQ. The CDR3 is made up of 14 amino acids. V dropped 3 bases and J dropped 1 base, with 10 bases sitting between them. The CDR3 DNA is TGCGCCAGCAGCTCAACGACGGGGAACACTGAAGCTTTCTTT. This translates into CASSSTTGNTEAFF. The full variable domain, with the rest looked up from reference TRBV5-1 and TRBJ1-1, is KAGVTQTPRYLIKTRGQQVTLSCSPISGHRSVSWYQQTPGQGLQFLFEYFSETQRNKGNFPGRFSGRQFSNSRSEMNVSTLELGDSALYLCASSSTTGNTEAFFGQGTRLTVV.

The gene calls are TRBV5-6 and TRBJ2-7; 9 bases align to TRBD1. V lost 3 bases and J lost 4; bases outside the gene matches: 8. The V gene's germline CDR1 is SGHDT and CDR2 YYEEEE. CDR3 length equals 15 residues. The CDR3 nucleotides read TGTGCCAGCAGCTCTCGAGACAGGGGGTGGTACGAGCAGTACTTC. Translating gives CASSSRDRGWYEQYF. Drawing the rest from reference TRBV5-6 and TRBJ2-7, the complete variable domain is DAGVTQSPTHLIKTRGQQVTLRCSPKSGHDTVSWYQQALGQGPQFIFQYYEEEERQRGNFPDRFSGHQFPNYSSELNVNALLLGDSALYLCASSSRDRGWYEQYFGPGTRLTVT.

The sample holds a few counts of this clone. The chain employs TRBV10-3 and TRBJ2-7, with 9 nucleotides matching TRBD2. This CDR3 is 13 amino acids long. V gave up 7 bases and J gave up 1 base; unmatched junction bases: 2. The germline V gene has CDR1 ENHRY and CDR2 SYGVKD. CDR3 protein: CAIKAGGSYEQYF. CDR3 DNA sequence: TGTGCCATCAAGGCGGGAGGGTCCTACGAGCAGTACTTC.

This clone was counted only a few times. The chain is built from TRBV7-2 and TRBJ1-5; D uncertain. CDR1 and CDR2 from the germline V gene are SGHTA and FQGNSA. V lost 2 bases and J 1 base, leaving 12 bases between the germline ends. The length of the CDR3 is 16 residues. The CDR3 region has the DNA TGTGCCAGCAGCTTATTTCCAGGACTAAGCAATCAGCCCCAGCATTTT. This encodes CASSLFPGLSNQPQHF. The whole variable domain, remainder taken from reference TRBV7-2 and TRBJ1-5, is GAGVSQSPSNKVTEKGKDVELRCDPISGHTALYWYRQSLGQGLEFLIYFQGNSAPDKSGLPSDRFSAERTGGSVSTLTIQRTQQEDSAVYLCASSLFPGLSNQPQHFGDGTRLSIL.

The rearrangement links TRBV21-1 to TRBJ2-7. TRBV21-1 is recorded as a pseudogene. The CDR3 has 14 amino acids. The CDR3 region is CASSEAGRVYEQYF. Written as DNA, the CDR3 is TGTGCCAGCAGCGAAGCCGGCAGAGTCTACGAGCAGTACTTC.

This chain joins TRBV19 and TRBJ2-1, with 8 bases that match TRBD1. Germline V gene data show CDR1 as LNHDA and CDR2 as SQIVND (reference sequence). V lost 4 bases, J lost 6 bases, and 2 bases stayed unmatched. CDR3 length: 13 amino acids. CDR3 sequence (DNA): TGTGCCAGTAGTAAGGACAGGGCCAATGAGCAGTTCTTC. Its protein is CASSKDRANEQFF. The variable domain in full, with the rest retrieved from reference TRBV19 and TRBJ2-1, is DGGITQSPKYLFRKEGQNVTLSCEQNLNHDAMYWYRQDPGQGLRLIYYSQIVNDFQKGDIAEGYSVSREKKESFPLTVTSAQKNPTAFYLCASSKDRANEQFFGPGTRLTVL.

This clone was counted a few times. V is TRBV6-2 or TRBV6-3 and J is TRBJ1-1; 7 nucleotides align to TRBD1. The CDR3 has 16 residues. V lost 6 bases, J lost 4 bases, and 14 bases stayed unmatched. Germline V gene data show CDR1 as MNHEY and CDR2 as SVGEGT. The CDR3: CASSPRQGRRSTEAFF. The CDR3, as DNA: TGTGCCAGCAGCCCTAGACAGGGCCGTCGGTCCACTGAAGCTTTCTTT.

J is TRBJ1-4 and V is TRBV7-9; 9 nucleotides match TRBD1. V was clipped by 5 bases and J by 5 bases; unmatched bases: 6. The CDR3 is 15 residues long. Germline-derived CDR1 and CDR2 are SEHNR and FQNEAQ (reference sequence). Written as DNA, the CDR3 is TGTGCCAGCAGCGGACGACAGGGGGTAAATGAAAAACTGTTTTTT. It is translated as CASSGRQGVNEKLFF.

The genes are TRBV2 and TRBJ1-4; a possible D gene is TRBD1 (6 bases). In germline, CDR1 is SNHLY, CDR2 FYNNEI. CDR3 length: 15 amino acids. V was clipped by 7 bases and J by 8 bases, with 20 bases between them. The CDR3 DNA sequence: TGTGCCAGCAACAGCCTCAGGGGAGGTTCGGAAAAACTGTTTTTT. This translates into CASNSLRGGSEKLFF.

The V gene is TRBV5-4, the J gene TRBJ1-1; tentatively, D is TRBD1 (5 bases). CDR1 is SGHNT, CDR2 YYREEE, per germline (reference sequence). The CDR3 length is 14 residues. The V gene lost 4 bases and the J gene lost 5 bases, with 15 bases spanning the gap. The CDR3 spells CASSPTSRGTEAFF. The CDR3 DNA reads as TGTGCCAGCAGCCCCACAAGCCGGGGGACTGAAGCTTTCTTT.

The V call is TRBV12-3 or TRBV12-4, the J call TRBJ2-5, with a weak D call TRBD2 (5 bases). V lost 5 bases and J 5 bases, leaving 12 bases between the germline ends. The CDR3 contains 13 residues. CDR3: CASSGSAGETQYF. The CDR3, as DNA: TGTGCCAGCAGTGGCAGTGCGGGTGAGACCCAGTACTTC.

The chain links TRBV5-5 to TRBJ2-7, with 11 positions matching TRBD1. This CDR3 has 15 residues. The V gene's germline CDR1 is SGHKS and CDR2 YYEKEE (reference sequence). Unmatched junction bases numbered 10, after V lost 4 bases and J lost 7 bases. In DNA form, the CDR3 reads TGTGCCAGCAGCCGGGGACAGGGGGGTTTGAGGGAGCAGTACTTC. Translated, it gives CASSRGQGGLREQYF.

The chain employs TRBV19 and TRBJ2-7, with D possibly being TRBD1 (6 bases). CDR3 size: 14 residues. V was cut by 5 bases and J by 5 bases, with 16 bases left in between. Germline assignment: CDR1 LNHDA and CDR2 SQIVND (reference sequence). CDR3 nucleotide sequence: TGTGCCAGTAGTCAGCAGGGGTATGCACACGAGCAGTACTTC. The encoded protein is CASSQQGYAHEQYF.

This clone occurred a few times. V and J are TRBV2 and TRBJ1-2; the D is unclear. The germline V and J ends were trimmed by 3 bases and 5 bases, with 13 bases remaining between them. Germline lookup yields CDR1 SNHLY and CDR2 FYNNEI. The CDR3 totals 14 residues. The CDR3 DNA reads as TGTGCCAGCAGTGAGTCCGAAACCTTATATGGCTACACCTTC. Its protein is CASSESETLYGYTF.